A selection of T cell receptor beta chains follows, all from one sample in a study of cytotoxic CD8 clonotypes in ibrutinib-treated CLL. Sequencing was performed with immunoSEQ multiplex PCR; in TCRdb, only in-frame clones are kept and a portion is missing. The sample records some 150,000 clones, 70% to 90% being singletons. The source material was PBMCs, sampled after 36 months of ibrutinib treatment. These receptors all come from a human donor with chronic lymphocytic leukemia. CDR3s include the opening cysteine and the closing phenylalanine or tryptophan. Fields, in order: J gene, V gene, clone size, D gene, CDR3 protein, CDR3 DNA. A D gene is named only where the DNA matches it firmly. Clone size is stated in some rows and not others, as once, few, many or a class when expanded.

TRBJ1-2,TRBV18,-,TRBD1,CASSPNRGRVGYTF,TGTGCCAGCTCACCTAACAGGGGTAGGGTTGGCTACACCTTC
TRBJ1-3,TRBV9,-,TRBD1,CASSARLLTGYYSGNTIYF,TGTGCCAGCAGCGCACGTCTATTGACAGGGTACTACTCTGGAAACACCATATATTTT
TRBJ2-7,TRBV19,once,TRBD2,CASSMAGLAGDSYEQYF,TGTGCCAGTAGTATGGCCGGACTAGCGGGGGACTCCTACGAGCAGTACTTC
TRBJ2-2,TRBV5-1,-,TRBD2,CATRLAANTGELFF,TGCGCCACGAGACTAGCGGCCAACACCGGGGAGCTGTTTTTT
TRBJ1-5,TRBV19,-,-,CASSLLGDNQPQHF,TGTGCCAGTAGTTTGTTAGGGGACAATCAGCCCCAGCATTTT
TRBJ2-7,TRBV2,few,TRBD2,CASSDPPSGSYEQYF,TGTGCCAGCAGTGACCCCCCTAGCGGGAGCTACGAGCAGTACTTC
TRBJ2-1,TRBV4-1,-,TRBD2,CASVGLAKNEQFF,TGCGCCAGCGTAGGACTAGCGAAAAATGAGCAGTTCTTC
TRBJ2-7,TRBV5-8,-,TRBD1,CASSFFETGKTYEQYF,TGTGCCAGCAGCTTTTTCGAGACAGGGAAAACCTACGAGCAGTACTTC
TRBJ2-6,TRBV11-2,-,-,CASSLGLRVGAGANVLTF,TGTGCCAGCAGCTTAGGTCTCAGGGTGGGCGCTGGGGCCAACGTCCTGACTTTC
TRBJ1-4,TRBV6-5,few,TRBD1,CASSYGQGNEKLFF,TGTGCCAGCAGTTACGGACAGGGAAATGAAAAACTGTTTTTT
TRBJ1-6,TRBV28,few,-,CASSPVIYNSPLHF,TGTGCCAGCAGTCCAGTTATCTATAATTCACCCCTCCACTTT
TRBJ2-7,TRBV30,once,-,CAWSLSPGQIAEQYF,TGTGCCTGGAGTCTCTCCCCCGGACAAATCGCCGAGCAGTACTTC
TRBJ2-7,TRBV5-8,-,TRBD1,CASAWTGGNYEQYF,TGTGCCAGCGCTTGGACAGGGGGCAACTACGAGCAGTACTTC
TRBJ1-1,TRBV6-5,-,TRBD1,CASSYAQGVNTEAFF,TGTGCCAGCAGTTACGCCCAGGGGGTGAACACTGAAGCTTTCTTT
TRBJ2-7,TRBV5-1,few,-,CASSSDPHYEQYF,TGCGCCAGCAGCTCCGACCCTCACTACGAGCAGTACTTC
TRBJ1-1,TRBV6-5,-,-,CATQGAFF,TGTGCTACACAAGGAGCTTTCTTT
TRBJ2-7,TRBV5-5,-,TRBD1,CASRQLLGTGFNYEQYF,TGTGCCAGCAGACAACTACTAGGGACAGGCTTTAACTACGAGCAGTACTTC
TRBJ2-7,TRBV30,-,-,CAWRVTGLGSYEQYF,TGTGCCTGGAGAGTAACAGGGTTGGGTTCCTACGAGCAGTACTTC
TRBJ2-1,TRBV10-1,-,-,CASSDGERYNEQFF,TGCGCCAGCAGTGACGGGGAGAGGTACAATGAGCAGTTCTTC
TRBJ2-7,TRBV7-9,-,TRBD1,CASSRGQGKEDEQYF,TGTGCCAGCAGCCGGGGACAGGGGAAAGAGGACGAGCAGTACTTC
TRBJ2-5,TRBV13,few,-,CASSPGSYETQYF,TGTGCCAGCAGCCCCGGAAGTTACGAGACCCAGTACTTC
TRBJ2-1,TRBV6-1,-,-,CASTNGQLADREQFF,TGTGCCAGCACCAACGGACAATTGGCGGATCGGGAGCAGTTCTTC
TRBJ2-2,TRBV28,-,-,CASSPPYSGELFF,TGTGCCAGCAGTCCCCCATACTCCGGGGAGCTGTTTTTT
TRBJ1-5,TRBV19,few,-,CASSIDGAGHFNQPQHF,TGTGCCAGTAGTATAGATGGCGCAGGGCACTTCAATCAGCCCCAGCATTTT
TRBJ1-1,TRBV29-1,-,TRBD1,CSVERQGWVNTEAFF,TGCAGCGTTGAACGACAGGGGTGGGTGAACACTGAAGCTTTCTTT
TRBJ2-7,TRBV29-1,-,-,CSVSRAGYEQYF,TGCAGCGTTAGCAGGGCTGGGTACGAGCAGTACTTC
TRBJ2-7,TRBV10-2,-,TRBD2,CASSLAERQTYEQYF,TGCGCCAGCAGCCTAGCGGAGCGACAAACTTACGAGCAGTACTTC
TRBJ2-5,TRBV7-9,-,TRBD2,CASSSQRGGPQETQYF,TGTGCCAGCAGCTCCCAGCGGGGGGGCCCCCAAGAGACCCAGTACTTC
TRBJ1-2,TRBV30,few,-,CAWSVRGIYGYTF,TGTGCCTGGAGTGTCAGAGGCATCTATGGCTACACCTTC
TRBJ2-7,TRBV4-1,once,TRBD1,CASSRTQGAAYEQYF,TGCGCCAGCAGCCGGACACAGGGGGCCGCCTACGAGCAGTACTTC
TRBJ1-2,TRBV6-5,-,-,CASSPGAIDYGYTF,TGTGCCAGCAGCCCGGGTGCTATCGACTATGGCTACACCTTC
TRBJ1-1,TRBV15,few,-,CATTQVGDDTEAFF,TGTGCCACCACCCAGGTAGGGGACGACACTGAAGCTTTCTTT
TRBJ1-4,TRBV6-1,once,TRBD1,CASSAGQAGEKLFF,TGTGCCAGCAGTGCGGGACAGGCGGGTGAAAAACTGTTTTTT
TRBJ2-1,TRBV29-1,once,-,CSVQVATTDNEQFF,TGCAGCGTTCAGGTGGCCACAACGGACAATGAGCAGTTCTTC
TRBJ1-6,TRBV4-1,-,-,CASSQDPGLNSPLHF,TGTGCCAGCAGCCAAGATCCGGGGTTGAATTCACCCCTCCACTTT
TRBJ2-3,TRBV6-1,-,TRBD1,CASSGVIGTAYASTDTQYF,TGTGCCAGCAGTGGGGTGATCGGGACAGCCTATGCTAGCACAGATACGCAGTATTTT
TRBJ1-2,TRBV7-8,-,-,CASSLANNRVYYGYTF,TGTGCCAGCAGCTTAGCCAATAACAGGGTATACTATGGCTACACCTTC
TRBJ1-1,TRBV6-1,once,-,CASSDQGNTEAFF,TGTGCCAGCAGTGATCAGGGTAACACTGAAGCTTTCTTT
TRBJ2-3,TRBV5-1,-,TRBD2,CASSLSSGRVGDTQYF,TGCGCCAGCAGCTTGTCTAGCGGGAGGGTCGGAGATACGCAGTATTTT
TRBJ2-2,TRBV6-5,-,-,CASSYKDNFNTGELFF,TGTGCCAGCAGTTATAAGGACAACTTTAACACCGGGGAGCTGTTTTTT
TRBJ2-2,TRBV19,-,-,CATGRVTGELFF,TGTGCCACAGGAAGAGTAACCGGGGAGCTGTTTTTT
TRBJ2-7,TRBV7-8,-,-,CASSFNYEQYF,TGTGCCAGCAGCTTCAACTACGAGCAGTACTTC
TRBJ2-5,TRBV13,-,-,CASSVKLGETQYF,TGTGCCAGCAGCGTCAAGCTCGGAGAGACCCAGTACTTC
TRBJ2-5,TRBV29-1,-,-,CSADQRTGGETQYF,TGCAGCGCTGACCAAAGGACTGGGGGAGAGACCCAGTACTTC
TRBJ2-3,TRBV7-6,-,-,CASSLSGSVTDTQYF,TGTGCCAGCAGCTTATCGGGCAGCGTCACAGATACGCAGTATTTT
TRBJ2-7,TRBV5-4,-,TRBD1,CASSLKTGFYEQYF,TGTGCCAGCAGCCTCAAGACAGGGTTCTACGAGCAGTACTTC
TRBJ1-2,TRBV30,-,TRBD1,CAWSAGQGMDTF,TGTGCCTGGAGTGCGGGACAGGGGATGGACACCTTC
TRBJ1-5,TRBV27,-,-,CASSLVAQTNQPQHF,TGTGCCAGCAGTTTAGTCGCCCAGACTAATCAGCCCCAGCATTTT
TRBJ2-1,TRBV7-3,once,TRBD2,CASSLRPSGYNEQFF,TGTGCCAGCAGCTTGAGGCCTAGCGGGTACAATGAGCAGTTCTTC
TRBJ1-1,TRBV5-1,-,-,CASSLAGTTEAFF,TGCGCCAGCAGCTTGGCCGGCACCACTGAAGCTTTCTTT
TRBJ2-1,TRBV14,-,-,CASTPLGSYNEQFF,TGTGCCAGCACTCCCCTGGGGTCCTACAATGAGCAGTTCTTC
TRBJ2-3,TRBV7-3,-,TRBD2,CASSTGTSGTTDTQYF,TGTGCCAGCAGCACGGGGACTAGCGGTACCACAGATACGCAGTATTTT
TRBJ1-5,TRBV21-1,-,-,CASSKGKDRGRGQPQHF,TGTGCCAGCAGCAAGGGAAAGGACAGGGGGCGGGGTCAGCCCCAGCATTTT
TRBJ2-1,TRBV29-1,-,-,CSVVYRLLRNEQFF,TGCAGCGTGGTCTACAGGCTCCTCAGGAATGAGCAGTTCTTC
TRBJ2-7,TRBV7-9,-,TRBD2,CASSLAGGRVQYF,TGTGCCAGCAGCTTAGCCGGCGGGAGGGTTCAGTACTTC
TRBJ1-6,TRBV4-1,once,-,CASSQEGRGTNSPLHF,TGCGCCAGCAGCCAAGAGGGCCGGGGAACAAATTCACCCCTCCACTTT
TRBJ2-5,TRBV29-1,-,TRBD1,CSVNRDRGRGETQYF,TGCAGCGTTAACCGGGACAGGGGGCGAGGAGAGACCCAGTACTTC
TRBJ2-7,TRBV19,-,TRBD1,CASSIRDRYEQYF,TGTGCCAGTAGTATCCGGGACAGGTACGAGCAGTACTTC